This T cell receptor (beta chain) was sequenced during a study of metastatic and nonmetastatic thyroid tumors. In the study overall: From malignant and benign thyroid patients, repertoires in blood and in tumor or nodule tissue were compared. Study outcomes and limitations: When malignant thyroid tumors were compared with benign nodules, TCR beta diversity was reportedly significantly higher in the malignant tumors. This held in both blood and tumor samples.

This CDR3 comprises 14 residues. Trimming removed 5 bases from V and 3 bases from J, with 8 bases in between. CDR1 and CDR2 (germline): MNHNS, SASEGT. Authors' methods: CDR3 differences across clinicopathological groups were used to build a distant-metastasis classifier for papillary thyroid cancer. TCRdb used MiXCR to call clones anew from the PCR reads. V and J calls and clone size were set by TCRdb, not the authors. This table has 20,000 to 25,000 clones, about 20% appearing once. Among the patients, none had received any treatment before thyroid surgery. This clone has just a few counts. Its specificity is unknown.

The V gene is TRBV6-1, the J gene TRBJ2-6; D is ambiguous. This clonotype was obtained from a female donor with papillary thyroid cancer or a benign thyroid nodule (not recorded which). Some clones in this sample may be carry-over from other donors' samples. What was sequenced was blood. CDR3 loop: CASSPGFGANVLTF. The CDR3 DNA follows: TGTGCCAGCAGTCCCGGATTTGGGGCCAACGTCCTGACTTTC.